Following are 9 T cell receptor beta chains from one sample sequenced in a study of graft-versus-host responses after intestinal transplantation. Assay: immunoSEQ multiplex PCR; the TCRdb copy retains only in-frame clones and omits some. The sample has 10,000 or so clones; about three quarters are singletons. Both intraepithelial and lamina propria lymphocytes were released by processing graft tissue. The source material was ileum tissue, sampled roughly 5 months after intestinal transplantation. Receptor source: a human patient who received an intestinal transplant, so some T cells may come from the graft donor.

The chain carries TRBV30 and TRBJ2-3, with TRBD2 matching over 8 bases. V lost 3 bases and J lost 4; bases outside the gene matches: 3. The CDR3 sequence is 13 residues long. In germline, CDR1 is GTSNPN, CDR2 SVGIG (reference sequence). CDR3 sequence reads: CAWSGGASDTQYF. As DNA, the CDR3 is TGTGCCTGGAGCGGGGGGGCCTCAGATACGCAGTATTTT. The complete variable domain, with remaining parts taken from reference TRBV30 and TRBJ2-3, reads SQTIHQWPATLVQPVGSPLSLECTVEGTSNPNLYWYRQAAGRGLQLLFYSVGIGQISSEVPQNLSASRPQDRQFILSSKKLLLSDSGFYLCAWSGGASDTQYFGPGTRLTVL.

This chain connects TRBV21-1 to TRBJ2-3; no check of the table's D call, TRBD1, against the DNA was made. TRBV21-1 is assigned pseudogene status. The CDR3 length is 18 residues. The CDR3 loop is CASSKVGSLGQHTDTQYF. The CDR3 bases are TGTGCCAGCAGCAAAGTCGGGTCCTTGGGACAGCACACAGATACGCAGTATTTT.

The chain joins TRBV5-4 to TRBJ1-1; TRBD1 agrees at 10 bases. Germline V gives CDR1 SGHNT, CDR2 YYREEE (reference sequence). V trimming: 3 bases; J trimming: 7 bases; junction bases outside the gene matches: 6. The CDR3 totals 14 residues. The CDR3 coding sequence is TGTGCCAGCAGCTGCGAGGGACAGGGGTGTGAAGCTTTCTTT. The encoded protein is CASSCEGQGCEAFF.

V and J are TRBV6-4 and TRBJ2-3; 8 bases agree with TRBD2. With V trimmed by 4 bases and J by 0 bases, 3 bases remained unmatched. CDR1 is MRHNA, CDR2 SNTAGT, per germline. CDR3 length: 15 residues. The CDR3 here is CASSASSGSTDTQYF. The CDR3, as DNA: TGTGCCAGCAGTGCGTCTAGCGGGAGCACAGATACGCAGTATTTT.

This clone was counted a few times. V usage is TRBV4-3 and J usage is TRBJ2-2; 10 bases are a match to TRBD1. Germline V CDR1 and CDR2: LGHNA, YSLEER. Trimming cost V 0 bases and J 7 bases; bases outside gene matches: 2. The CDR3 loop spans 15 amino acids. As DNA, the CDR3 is TGCGCCAGCAGCCAAGAGAGGGACAGGGGCGGGGAGCTGTTTTTT. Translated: CASSQERDRGGELFF.

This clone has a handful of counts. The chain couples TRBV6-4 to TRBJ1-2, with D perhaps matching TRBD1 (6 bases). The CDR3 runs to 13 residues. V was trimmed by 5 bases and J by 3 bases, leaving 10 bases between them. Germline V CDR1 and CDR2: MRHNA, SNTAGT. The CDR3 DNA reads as TGTGCCAGCAGTAGGGGGAAGGACTATGGCTACACCTTC. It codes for CASSRGKDYGYTF.

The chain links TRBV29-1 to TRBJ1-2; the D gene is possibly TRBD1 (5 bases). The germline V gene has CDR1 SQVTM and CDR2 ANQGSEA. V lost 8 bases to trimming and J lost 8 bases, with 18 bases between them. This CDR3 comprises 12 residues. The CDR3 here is CSSYGGGTGYTF. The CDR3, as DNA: TGCAGCTCATACGGCGGGGGTACCGGCTACACCTTC. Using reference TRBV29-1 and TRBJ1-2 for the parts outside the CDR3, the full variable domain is SAVISQKPSRDICQRGTSLTIQCQVDSQVTMMFWYRQQPGQSLTLIATANQGSEATYESGFVIDKFPISRPNLTFSTLTVSNMSPEDSSIYLCSSYGGGTGYTFGSGTRLTVV.

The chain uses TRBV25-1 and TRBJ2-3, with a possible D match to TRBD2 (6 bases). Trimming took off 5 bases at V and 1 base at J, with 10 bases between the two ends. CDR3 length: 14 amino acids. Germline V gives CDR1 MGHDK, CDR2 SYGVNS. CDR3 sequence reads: CASSSGGGTDTQYF. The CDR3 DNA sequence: TGTGCCAGCAGTAGCGGAGGGGGCACAGATACGCAGTATTTT.

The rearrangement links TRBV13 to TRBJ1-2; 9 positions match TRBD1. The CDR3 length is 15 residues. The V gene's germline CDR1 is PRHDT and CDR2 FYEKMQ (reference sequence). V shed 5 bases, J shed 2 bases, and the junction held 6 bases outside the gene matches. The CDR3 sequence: CASSPRDRGNYGYTF. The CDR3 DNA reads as TGTGCCAGCAGCCCCCGTGACAGGGGGAACTATGGCTACACCTTC.